This passage covers 2 T cell receptor beta chains from one sample sequenced in a study of PD-L1 blockade in urothelial cancer. The protocol was immunoSEQ multiplex PCR, while the TCRdb copy is restricted to in-frame clones and leaves out a portion. Seen here are tens of thousands of clones, 86% observed once, and the top ten hold 24%. Noted time point: peripheral blood 6 weeks after treatment start. Sequencing was performed on PBMCs, taken around atezolizumab (anti-PD-L1) treatment. These receptors were obtained from a man in his 60s with urothelial cancer.

J is TRBJ2-2 and V is TRBV11-2; D is possibly TRBD2 (5 bases). This CDR3 has 11 amino acids. Germline lookup yields CDR1 SGHAT and CDR2 FQNNGV. The ends were cut back, 5 bases at V and 13 bases at J, with 11 bases in the middle. This CDR3 reads CASSLSGWLFF. In DNA form, the CDR3 reads TGTGCCAGCAGCCTCAGCGGATGGCTGTTTTTT.

This clone was found once. The chain carries TRBV29-1 and TRBJ2-7; 8 nucleotides align to TRBD1. The CDR3 runs to 13 residues. With V trimmed by 4 bases and J by 1 base, 3 bases remained unmatched. The germline gives CDR1 SQVTM, CDR2 ANQGSEA. The CDR3 DNA reads TGCAGCGTTGGGGGGACAGGTTCCTACGAGCAGTACTTC. It codes for CSVGGTGSYEQYF.